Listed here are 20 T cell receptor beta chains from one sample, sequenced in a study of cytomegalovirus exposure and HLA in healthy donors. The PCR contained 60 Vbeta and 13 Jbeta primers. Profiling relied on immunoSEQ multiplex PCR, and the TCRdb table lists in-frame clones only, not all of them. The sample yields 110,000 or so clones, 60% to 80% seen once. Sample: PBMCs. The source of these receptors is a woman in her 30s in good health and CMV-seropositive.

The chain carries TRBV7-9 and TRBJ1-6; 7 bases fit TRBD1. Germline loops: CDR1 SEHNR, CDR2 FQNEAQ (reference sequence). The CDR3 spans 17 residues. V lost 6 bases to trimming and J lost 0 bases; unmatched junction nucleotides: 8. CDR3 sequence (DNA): TGTGCCAGCAGTCAGACAGGGAGGAGCTCCTATAATTCACCCCTCCACTTT. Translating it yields CASSQTGRSSYNSPLHF.

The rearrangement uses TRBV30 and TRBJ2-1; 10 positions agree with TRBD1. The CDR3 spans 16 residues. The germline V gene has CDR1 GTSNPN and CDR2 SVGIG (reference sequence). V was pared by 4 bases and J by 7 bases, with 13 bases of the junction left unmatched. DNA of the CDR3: TGTGCCTGGACCAACCTCCGGGACAGGGGAGAGAATGAGCAGTTCTTC. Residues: CAWTNLRDRGENEQFF.

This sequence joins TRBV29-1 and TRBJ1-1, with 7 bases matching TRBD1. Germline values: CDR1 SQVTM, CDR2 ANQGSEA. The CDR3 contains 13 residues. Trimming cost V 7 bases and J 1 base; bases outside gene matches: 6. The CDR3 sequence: CSAYRDRNTEAFF. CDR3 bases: TGCAGCGCTTACCGGGACAGGAACACTGAAGCTTTCTTT.

CDR3 DNA: TGTGCCAGCAGCTTAGCACGGGGTAGCAATCAGCCCCAGCATTTT. This codes for CASSLARGSNQPQHF. The rearrangement joins TRBV7-9 to TRBJ1-5; D uncertain. The length of the CDR3 is 15 residues. Germline-derived CDR1 and CDR2 are SEHNR and FQNEAQ (reference sequence). The germline V and J ends were trimmed by 0 bases and 0 bases, with 6 bases remaining between them.

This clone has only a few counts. DNA for the CDR3: TGTGCCAGCAGCCTACAGGGGGCGGGTCAGCCCCAGCATTTT. Translating gives CASSLQGAGQPQHF. The chain carries TRBV5-4 and TRBJ1-5; 9 bases fit TRBD1. The germline gives CDR1 SGHNT, CDR2 YYREEE (reference sequence). V was clipped by 4 bases and J by 6 bases; unmatched bases: 5. The CDR3 length is 14 residues.

The DNA for the CDR3 is TGTGCCAGCAGTCTCGGACAGAACTATGGCTACACCTTC. Translation: CASSLGQNYGYTF. The chain uses TRBV6-5 and TRBJ1-2, with D possibly being TRBD1 (6 bases). V was shortened by 5 bases and J by 2 bases, with 9 bases between the two germline ends. Germline V gene sequence: CDR1 MNHEY, CDR2 SVGAGI. The CDR3 has 13 amino acids.

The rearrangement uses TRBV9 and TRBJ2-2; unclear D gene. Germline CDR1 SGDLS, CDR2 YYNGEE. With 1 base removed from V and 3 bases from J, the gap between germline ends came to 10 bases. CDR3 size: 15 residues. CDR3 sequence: CASSVSSTHTGELFF. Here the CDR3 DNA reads TGTGCCAGCAGCGTATCTAGTACTCACACCGGGGAGCTGTTTTTT.

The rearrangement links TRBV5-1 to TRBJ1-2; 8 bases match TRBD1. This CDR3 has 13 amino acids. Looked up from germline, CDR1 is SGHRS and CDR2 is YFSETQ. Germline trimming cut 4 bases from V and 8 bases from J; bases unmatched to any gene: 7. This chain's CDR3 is CASSPDRGYGYTF. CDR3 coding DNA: TGCGCCAGCAGCCCTGACAGGGGTTACGGCTACACCTTC.

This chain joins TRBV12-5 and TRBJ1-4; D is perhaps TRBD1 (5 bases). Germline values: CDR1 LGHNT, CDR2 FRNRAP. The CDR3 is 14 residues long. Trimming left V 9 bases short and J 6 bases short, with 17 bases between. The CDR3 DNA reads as TGTGCTAGCACGGCCGCAGGGATGGATGAAAAACTGTTTTTT. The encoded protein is CASTAAGMDEKLFF. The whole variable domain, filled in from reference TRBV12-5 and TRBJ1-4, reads DARVTQTPRHKVTEMGQEVTMRCQPILGHNTVFWYRQTMMQGLELLAYFRNRAPLDDSGMPKDRFSAEMPDATLATLKIQPSEPRDSAVYFCASTAAGMDEKLFFGSGTQLSVL.

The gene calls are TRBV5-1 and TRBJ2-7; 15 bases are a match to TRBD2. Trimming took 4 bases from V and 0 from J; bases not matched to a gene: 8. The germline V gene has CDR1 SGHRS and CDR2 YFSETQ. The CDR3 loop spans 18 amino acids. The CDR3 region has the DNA TGCGCCAGCAGCCCGGGACTAGCGGGGGGCCCAAGCTCCTACGAGCAGTACTTC. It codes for CASSPGLAGGPSSYEQYF.

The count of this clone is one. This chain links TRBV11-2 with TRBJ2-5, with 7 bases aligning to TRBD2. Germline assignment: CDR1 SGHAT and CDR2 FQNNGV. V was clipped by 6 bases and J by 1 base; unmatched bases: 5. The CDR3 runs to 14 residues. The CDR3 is CASSRGTTQETQYF. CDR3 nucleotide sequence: TGTGCCAGCAGTCGCGGGACTACCCAAGAGACCCAGTACTTC. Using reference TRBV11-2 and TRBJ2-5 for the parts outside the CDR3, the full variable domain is EAGVAQSPRYKIIEKRQSVAFWCNPISGHATLYWYQQILGQGPKLLIQFQNNGVVDDSQLPKDRFSAERLKGVDSTLKIQPAKLEDSAVYLCASSRGTTQETQYFGPGTRLLVL.

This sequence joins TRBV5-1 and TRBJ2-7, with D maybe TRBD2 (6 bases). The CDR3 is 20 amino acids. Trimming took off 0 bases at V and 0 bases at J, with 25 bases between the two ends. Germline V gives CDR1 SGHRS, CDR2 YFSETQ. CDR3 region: CASSLAFGPGAGRSSYEQYF. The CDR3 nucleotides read TGCGCCAGCAGCTTGGCCTTTGGACCAGGCGCGGGGAGAAGCTCCTACGAGCAGTACTTC.

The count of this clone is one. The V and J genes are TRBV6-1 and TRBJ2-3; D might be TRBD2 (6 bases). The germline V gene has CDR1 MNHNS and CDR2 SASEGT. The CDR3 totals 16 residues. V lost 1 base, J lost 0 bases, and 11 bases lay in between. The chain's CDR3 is CASSEGPGDSTDTQYF. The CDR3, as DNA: TGTGCCAGCAGTGAAGGCCCGGGGGACAGCACAGATACGCAGTATTTT.

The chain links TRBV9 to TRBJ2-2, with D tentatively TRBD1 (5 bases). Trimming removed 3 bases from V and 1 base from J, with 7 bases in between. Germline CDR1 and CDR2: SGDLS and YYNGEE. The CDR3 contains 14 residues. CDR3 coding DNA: TGTGCCAGCAGCGAAACAGGGAACACCGGGGAGCTGTTTTTT. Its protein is CASSETGNTGELFF.

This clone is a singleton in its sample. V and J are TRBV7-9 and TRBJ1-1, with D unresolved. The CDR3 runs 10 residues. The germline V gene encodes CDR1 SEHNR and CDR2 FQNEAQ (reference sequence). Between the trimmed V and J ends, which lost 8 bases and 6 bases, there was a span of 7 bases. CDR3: CASALSEAFF. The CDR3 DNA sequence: TGTGCCAGCGCGCTGTCTGAAGCTTTCTTT.

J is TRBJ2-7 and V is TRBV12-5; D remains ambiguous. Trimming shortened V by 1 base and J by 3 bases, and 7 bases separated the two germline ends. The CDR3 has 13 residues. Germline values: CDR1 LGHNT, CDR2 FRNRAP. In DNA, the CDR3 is TGTGCTAGTGGTTTGGGACTGAACTACGAGCAGTACTTC. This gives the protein CASGLGLNYEQYF. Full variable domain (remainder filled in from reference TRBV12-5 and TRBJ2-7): DARVTQTPRHKVTEMGQEVTMRCQPILGHNTVFWYRQTMMQGLELLAYFRNRAPLDDSGMPKDRFSAEMPDATLATLKIQPSEPRDSAVYFCASGLGLNYEQYFGPGTRLTVT.

The CDR3: CAWSVHRQGIRQPQHF. The CDR3 bases are TGTGCCTGGAGTGTACATCGACAGGGTATAAGGCAGCCCCAGCATTTT. The rearrangement links TRBV30 to TRBJ1-5; 7 nucleotides agree with TRBD1. V lost 0 bases and J lost 7; bases outside the gene matches: 12. The CDR3 length is 16 residues. Per germline, CDR1 GTSNPN and CDR2 SVGIG (reference sequence).

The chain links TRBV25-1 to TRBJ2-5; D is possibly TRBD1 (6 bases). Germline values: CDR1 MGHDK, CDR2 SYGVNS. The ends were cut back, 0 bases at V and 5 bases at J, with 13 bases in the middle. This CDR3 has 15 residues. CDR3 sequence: CASSEYRGSQETQYF. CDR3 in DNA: TGTGCCAGCAGTGAATATAGGGGGTCCCAGGAGACCCAGTACTTC.

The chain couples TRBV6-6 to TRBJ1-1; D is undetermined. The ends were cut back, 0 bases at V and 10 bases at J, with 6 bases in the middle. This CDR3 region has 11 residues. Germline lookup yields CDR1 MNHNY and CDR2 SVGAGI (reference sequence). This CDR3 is CASSYSLLAFF. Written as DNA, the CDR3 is TGTGCCAGCAGTTACTCCCTCTTAGCTTTCTTT.

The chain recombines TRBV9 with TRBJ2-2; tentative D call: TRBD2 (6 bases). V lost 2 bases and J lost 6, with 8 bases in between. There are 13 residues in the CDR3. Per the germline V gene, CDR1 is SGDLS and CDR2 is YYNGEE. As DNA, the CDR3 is TGTGCCAGCAGCGTTGCGGGATCCGGGGAGCTGTTTTTT. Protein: CASSVAGSGELFF.